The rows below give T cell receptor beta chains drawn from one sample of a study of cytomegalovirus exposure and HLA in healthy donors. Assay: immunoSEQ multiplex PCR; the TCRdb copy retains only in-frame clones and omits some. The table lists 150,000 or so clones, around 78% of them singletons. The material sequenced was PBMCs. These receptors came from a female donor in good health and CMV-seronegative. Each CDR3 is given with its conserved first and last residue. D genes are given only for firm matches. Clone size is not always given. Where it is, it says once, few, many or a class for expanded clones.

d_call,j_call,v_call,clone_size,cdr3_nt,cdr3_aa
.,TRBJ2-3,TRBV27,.,TGTGCCAGCAGCGGGAGAACAGATACGCAGTATTTT,CASSGRTDTQYF
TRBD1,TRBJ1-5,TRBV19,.,TGTGCCAGTAGTATAGTTGACAGGGGGCTGGTCAATCAGCCCCAGCATTTT,CASSIVDRGLVNQPQHF
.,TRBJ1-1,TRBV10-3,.,TGTGCCATCAGTGGGGGCAGTTGGAACACTGAAGCTTTCTTT,CAISGGSWNTEAFF
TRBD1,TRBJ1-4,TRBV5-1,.,TGCGCCAGTTCTGAGACAGGGCGAAAACTGTTTTTT,CASSETGRKLFF
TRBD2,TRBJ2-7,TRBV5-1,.,TGCGCCAGCAGCTTGGACGGACTAGCGGGAGTCTACGAGCAGTACTTC,CASSLDGLAGVYEQYF
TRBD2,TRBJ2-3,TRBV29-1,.,TGCAGCGCTTCATCGTGGGGGAGGGCAGATACGCAGTATTTT,CSASSWGRADTQYF
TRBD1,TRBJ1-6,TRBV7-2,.,TGTGCCAGCAGCTTAGGGGACAGATCATCACCCCTCCACTTT,CASSLGDRSSPLHF
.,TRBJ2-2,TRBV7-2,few,TGTGCCAGCAGCCGTGGACGGGGCGGGGAGCTGTTTTTT,CASSRGRGGELFF
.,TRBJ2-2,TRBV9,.,TGTGCCAGCAGCGGGTTCCTCGGGGGGCCCACCGGGGAGCTGTTTTTT,CASSGFLGGPTGELFF
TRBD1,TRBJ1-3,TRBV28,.,TGTGCCAGCAGTTTACGCAAGACCGGGACAGGGATTTCTGGAAACACCATATATTTT,CASSLRKTGTGISGNTIYF
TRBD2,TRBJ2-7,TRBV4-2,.,TGTGCCAGCAGCCTTACGAGACTAGCGGGGGCCGAGCAGTACTTC,CASSLTRLAGAEQYF
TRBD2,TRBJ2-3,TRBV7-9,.,TGTGCCAGCAGCTCTAGCGGGGCCCTCCCTACGCAGTATTTT,CASSSSGALPTQYF
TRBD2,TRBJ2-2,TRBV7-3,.,TGTGCCAGCAGCTGGACTAGCGGGAGTGGGGAGCTGTTTTTT,CASSWTSGSGELFF
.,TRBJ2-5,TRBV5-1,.,TGCGCCAGCAGCCCTACAGGGTTTGGGCAAGAGACCCAGTACTTC,CASSPTGFGQETQYF
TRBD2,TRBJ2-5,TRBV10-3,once,TGTGCCATCAGCTATAGAGGCATAGCGGGAGAAGGACAAGAGACCCAGTACTTC,CAISYRGIAGEGQETQYF